The clone carrying this T cell receptor beta chain was recorded at least ten times. What it binds is unknown. This entry comes from a study of T cell repertoires in cytomegalovirus infection. Study-wide context: The public TCR beta signatures pointed to both CMV infection and matching HLA type.

TCRdb fed the reads into MiXCR, producing one record per CDR3 protein. This sample yields approximately 300,000 distinct CDR3 sequences, of which about 28% are seen a single time; over 15% belongs to the top ten. Study-wide findings and caveats: Across the ex vivo response, the dominant clonotypes were HLA-C-restricted CMV-specific TCR beta clonotypes.

This CDR3 spans 13 amino acids. V was cut by 6 bases and J by 0 bases, with 6 bases left in between. This chain links TRBV12-3 or TRBV12-4 with TRBJ1-5, with D unclear. This specimen was cultured PBMCs, taken from culture after CMV antigen stimulation. The receptor was derived from a human donor in good health (CMV status not recorded). Some clones in this sample may be carry-over from other donors' samples. CDR3: CASRWGSNQPQHF. CDR3 nucleotide sequence: TGTGCCAGCAGATGGGGTAGCAATCAGCCCCAGCATTTT.